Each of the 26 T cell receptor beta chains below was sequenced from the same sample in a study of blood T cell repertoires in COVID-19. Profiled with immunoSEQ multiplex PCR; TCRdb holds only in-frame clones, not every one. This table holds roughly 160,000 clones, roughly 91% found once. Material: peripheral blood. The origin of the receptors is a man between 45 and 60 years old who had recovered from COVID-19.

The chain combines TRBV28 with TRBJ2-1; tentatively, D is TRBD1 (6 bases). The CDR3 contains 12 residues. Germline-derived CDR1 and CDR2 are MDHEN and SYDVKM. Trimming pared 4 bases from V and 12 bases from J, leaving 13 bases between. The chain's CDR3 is CASSSTTTGQFF. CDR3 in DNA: TGTGCCAGCAGTTCGACCACGACAGGGCAGTTCTTC.

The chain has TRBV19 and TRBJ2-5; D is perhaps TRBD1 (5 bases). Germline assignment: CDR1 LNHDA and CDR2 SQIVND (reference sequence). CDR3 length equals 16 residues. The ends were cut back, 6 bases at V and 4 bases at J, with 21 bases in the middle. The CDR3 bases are TGTGCCAGTAGCAGAACCACGAAGGGGTGGGTAGAGACCCAGTACTTC. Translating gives CASSRTTKGWVETQYF.

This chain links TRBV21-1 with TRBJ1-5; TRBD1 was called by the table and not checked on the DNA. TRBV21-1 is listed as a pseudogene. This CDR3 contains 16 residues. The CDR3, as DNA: TGTGCCAGCAGCAAAATCTCGCAGGGGTTGGGTCAGCCCCAGCATTTT. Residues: CASSKISQGLGQPQHF.

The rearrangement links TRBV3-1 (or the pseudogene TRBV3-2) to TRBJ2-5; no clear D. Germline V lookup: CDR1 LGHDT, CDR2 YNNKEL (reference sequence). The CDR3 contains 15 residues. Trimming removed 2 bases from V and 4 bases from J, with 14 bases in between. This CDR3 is CASSQKPRHGETQYF. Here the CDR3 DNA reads TGTGCCAGCAGCCAAAAGCCCCGTCACGGAGAGACCCAGTACTTC.

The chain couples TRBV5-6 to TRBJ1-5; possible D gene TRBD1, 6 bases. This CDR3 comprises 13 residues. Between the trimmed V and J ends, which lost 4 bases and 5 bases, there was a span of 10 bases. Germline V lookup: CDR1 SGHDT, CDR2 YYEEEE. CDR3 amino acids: CASSLKGDQPQHF. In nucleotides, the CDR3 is TGTGCCAGCAGCCTTAAGGGGGATCAGCCCCAGCATTTT. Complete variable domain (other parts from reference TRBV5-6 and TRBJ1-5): DAGVTQSPTHLIKTRGQQVTLRCSPKSGHDTVSWYQQALGQGPQFIFQYYEEEERQRGNFPDRFSGHQFPNYSSELNVNALLLGDSALYLCASSLKGDQPQHFGDGTRLSIL.

The CDR3 bases are TGTGCCAGCAGTTCTCCCGGGACAGGGAGTAACGAGCAGTACTTC. Its translation: CASSSPGTGSNEQYF. This rearrangement joins TRBV27 to TRBJ2-7; 9 nucleotides agree with TRBD1. The CDR3 extends over 15 amino acids. The trim removed 4 bases at V and 5 bases at J, leaving 9 bases unmatched. Germline assignment: CDR1 MNHEY and CDR2 SMNVEV (reference sequence).

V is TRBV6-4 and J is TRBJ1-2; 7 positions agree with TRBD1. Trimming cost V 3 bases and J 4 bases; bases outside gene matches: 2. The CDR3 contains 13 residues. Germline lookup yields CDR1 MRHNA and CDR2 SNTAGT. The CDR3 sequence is CASSEHRGYGYTF. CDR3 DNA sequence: TGTGCCAGCAGTGAACACAGGGGCTATGGCTACACCTTC.

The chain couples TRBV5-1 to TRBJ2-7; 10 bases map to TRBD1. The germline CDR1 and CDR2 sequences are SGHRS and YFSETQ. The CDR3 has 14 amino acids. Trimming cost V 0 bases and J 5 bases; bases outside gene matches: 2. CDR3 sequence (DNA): TGCGCCAGCAGCTTGGGGGGGACAGGGGACGAGCAGTACTTC. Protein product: CASSLGGTGDEQYF. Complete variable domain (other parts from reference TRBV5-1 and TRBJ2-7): KAGVTQTPRYLIKTRGQQVTLSCSPISGHRSVSWYQQTPGQGLQFLFEYFSETQRNKGNFPGRFSGRQFSNSRSEMNVSTLELGDSALYLCASSLGGTGDEQYFGPGTRLTVT.

This CDR3 is CASSFSGTGGRDSNQPQHF. CDR3 DNA sequence: TGTGCCAGCAGCTTCTCCGGGACAGGAGGACGAGATAGCAATCAGCCCCAGCATTTT. The rearrangement uses TRBV5-6 and TRBJ1-5, with TRBD1 matching 8 bases. The CDR3 is 19 residues long. Germline lookup yields CDR1 SGHDT and CDR2 YYEEEE. Trimming cost V 2 bases and J 0 bases; bases outside gene matches: 13.

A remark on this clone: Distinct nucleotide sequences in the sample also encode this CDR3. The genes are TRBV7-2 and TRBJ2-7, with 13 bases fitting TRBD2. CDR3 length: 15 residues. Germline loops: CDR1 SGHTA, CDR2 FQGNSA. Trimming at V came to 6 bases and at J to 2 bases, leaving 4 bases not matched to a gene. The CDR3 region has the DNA TGTGCCAGCAGTTTGGGGACTAGCGGGACCTACGAGCAGTACTTC. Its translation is CASSLGTSGTYEQYF.

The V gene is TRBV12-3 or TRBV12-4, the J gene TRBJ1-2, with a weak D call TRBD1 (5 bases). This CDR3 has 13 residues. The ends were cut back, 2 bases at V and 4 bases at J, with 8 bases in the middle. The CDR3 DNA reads TGTGCCAGCAGTTTACCAGGGTTCTATGGCTACACCTTC. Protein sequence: CASSLPGFYGYTF.

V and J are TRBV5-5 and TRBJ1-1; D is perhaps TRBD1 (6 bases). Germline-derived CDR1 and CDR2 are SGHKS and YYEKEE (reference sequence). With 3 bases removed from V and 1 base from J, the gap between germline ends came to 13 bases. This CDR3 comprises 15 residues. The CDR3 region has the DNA TGTGCCAGCAGCTCCTTCGGACAGACGAACACTGAAGCTTTCTTT. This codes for CASSSFGQTNTEAFF.

CDR3 nucleotide sequence: TGCAGCGGTTTAAACACCGGGGAGCTGTTTTTT. Protein product: CSGLNTGELFF. The J gene is TRBJ2-2, the V gene TRBV29-1; D unclear. The CDR3 has 11 residues. From germline, CDR1 is SQVTM and CDR2 ANQGSEA. V was cut by 7 bases and J by 2 bases, with 5 bases left in between.

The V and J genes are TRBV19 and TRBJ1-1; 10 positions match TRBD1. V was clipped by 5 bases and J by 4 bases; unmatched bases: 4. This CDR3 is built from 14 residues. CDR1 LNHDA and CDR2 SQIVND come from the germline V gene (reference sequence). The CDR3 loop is CASSLRTGGTEAFF. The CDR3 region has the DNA TGTGCCAGTAGTCTCCGGACAGGGGGCACTGAAGCTTTCTTT.

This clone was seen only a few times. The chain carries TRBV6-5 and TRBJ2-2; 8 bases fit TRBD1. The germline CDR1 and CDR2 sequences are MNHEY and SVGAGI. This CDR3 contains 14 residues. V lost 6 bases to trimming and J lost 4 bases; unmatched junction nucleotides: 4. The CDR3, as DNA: TGTGCCAGCAGCACTGACAGGGGCACCGGGGAGCTGTTTTTT. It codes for CASSTDRGTGELFF.

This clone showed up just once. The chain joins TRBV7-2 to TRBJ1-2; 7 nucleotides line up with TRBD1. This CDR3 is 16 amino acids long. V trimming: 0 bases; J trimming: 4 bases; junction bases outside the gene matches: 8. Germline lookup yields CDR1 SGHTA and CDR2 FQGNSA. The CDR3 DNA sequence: TGTGCCAGCAGCTTAGCTCCGGGACAGAAGTCCTATGGCTACACCTTC. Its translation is CASSLAPGQKSYGYTF.

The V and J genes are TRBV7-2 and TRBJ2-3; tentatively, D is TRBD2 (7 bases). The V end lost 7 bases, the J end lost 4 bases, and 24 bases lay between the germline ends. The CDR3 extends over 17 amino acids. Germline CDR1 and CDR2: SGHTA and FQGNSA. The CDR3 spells CASTLVGGANFPDTQYF. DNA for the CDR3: TGTGCCAGCACCCTAGTGGGGGGGGCCAATTTTCCAGATACGCAGTATTTT.

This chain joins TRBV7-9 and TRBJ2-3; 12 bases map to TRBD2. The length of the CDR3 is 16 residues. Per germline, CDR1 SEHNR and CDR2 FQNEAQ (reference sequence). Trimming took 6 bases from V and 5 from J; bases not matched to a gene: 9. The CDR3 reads CASSRRTSGEGDTQYF. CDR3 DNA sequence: TGTGCCAGCAGTCGGAGGACTAGCGGGGAAGGAGATACGCAGTATTTT.

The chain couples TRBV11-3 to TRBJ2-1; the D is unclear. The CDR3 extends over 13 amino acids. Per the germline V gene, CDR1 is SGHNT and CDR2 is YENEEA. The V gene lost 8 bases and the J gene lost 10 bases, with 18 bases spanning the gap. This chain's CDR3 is CASGPEMVEEQFF. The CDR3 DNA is TGTGCCAGCGGTCCGGAGATGGTTGAAGAGCAGTTCTTC.

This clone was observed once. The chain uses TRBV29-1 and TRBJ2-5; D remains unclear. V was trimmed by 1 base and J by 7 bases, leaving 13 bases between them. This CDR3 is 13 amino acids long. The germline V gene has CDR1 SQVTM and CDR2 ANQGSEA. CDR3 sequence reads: CSVEVGLPGTQYF. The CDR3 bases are TGCAGCGTTGAAGTAGGCCTTCCGGGGACCCAGTACTTC.

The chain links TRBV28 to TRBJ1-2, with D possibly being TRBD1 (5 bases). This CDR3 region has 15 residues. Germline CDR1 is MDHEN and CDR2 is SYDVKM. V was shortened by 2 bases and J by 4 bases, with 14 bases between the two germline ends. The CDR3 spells CASSLLGGFGYGYTF. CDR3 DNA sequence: TGTGCCAGCAGTTTACTGGGGGGGTTTGGCTATGGCTACACCTTC.

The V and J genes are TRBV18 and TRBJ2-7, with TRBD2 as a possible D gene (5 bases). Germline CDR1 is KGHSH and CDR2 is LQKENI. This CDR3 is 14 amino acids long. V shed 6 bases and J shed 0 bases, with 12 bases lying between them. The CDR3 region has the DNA TGTGCCAGCTCGATGGACGGACTCTCCTACGAGCAGTACTTC. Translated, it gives CASSMDGLSYEQYF.

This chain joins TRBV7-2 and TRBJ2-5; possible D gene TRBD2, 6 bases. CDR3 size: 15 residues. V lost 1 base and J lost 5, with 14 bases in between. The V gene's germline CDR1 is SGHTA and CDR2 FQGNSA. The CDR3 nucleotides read TGTGCCAGCAGCTTAGGTCTAGCGAGAGGGGAGACCCAGTACTTC. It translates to CASSLGLARGETQYF.

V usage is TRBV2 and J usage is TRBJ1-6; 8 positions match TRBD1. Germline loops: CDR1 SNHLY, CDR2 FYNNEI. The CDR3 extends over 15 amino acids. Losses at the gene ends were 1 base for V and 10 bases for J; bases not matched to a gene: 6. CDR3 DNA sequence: TGTGCCAGCAGTGAAGGGACAGGGTCGGTATCACCCCTCCACTTT. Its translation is CASSEGTGSVSPLHF.

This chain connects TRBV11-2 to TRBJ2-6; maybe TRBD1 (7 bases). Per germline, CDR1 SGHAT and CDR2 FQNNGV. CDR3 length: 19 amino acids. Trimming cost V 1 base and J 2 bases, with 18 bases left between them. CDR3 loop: CASSLVSRRGRAGANVLTF. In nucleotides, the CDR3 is TGTGCCAGCAGCTTAGTATCAAGGAGGGGGCGCGCTGGGGCCAACGTCCTGACTTTC.

The CDR3 DNA is TGTGCCAGCAGCCGCTTGGCCACTAGCGGGGCCTTGGGGGATACGCAGTATTTT. Its protein is CASSRLATSGALGDTQYF. J is TRBJ2-3 and V is TRBV7-3; 10 bases are shared with TRBD2. The J segment lost 6 bases and the V segment lost 5 bases, leaving 17 bases of the junction unmatched. Per the germline V gene, CDR1 is SGHTA and CDR2 is FQGTGA. This CDR3 is 18 amino acids long.